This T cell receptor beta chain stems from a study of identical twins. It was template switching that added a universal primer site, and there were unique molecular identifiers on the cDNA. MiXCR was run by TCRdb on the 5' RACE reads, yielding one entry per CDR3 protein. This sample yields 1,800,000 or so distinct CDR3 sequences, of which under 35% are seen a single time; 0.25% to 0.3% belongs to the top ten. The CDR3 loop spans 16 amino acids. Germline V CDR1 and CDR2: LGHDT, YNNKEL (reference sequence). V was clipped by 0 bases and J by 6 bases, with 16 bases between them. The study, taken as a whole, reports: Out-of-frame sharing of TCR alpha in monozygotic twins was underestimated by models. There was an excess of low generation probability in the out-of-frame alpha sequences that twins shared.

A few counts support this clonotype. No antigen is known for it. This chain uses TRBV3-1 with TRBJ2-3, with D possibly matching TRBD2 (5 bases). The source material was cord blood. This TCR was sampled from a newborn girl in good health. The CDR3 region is CASSQDRRGSFDTQYF. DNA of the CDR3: TGTGCCAGCAGCCAAGATAGGCGCGGGTCATTTGATACGCAGTATTTT.